The following is a T cell receptor beta chain sequence with its context. This sample was included in a study of blood T cell repertoires in COVID-19. Across the study: Sites in the United States, Italy and Spain provided acute and convalescent COVID-19 samples.

Under the authors' procedure: The authors estimated nucleated cell counts from reference gene primer amplification. Repertoires were generated with immunoSEQ multiplex PCR, while TCRdb's copy carries only in-frame clones and drops some. Clone size and the V and J calls come from that table; the DNA yielded D and trimming. This sample has about 82,000 clones, with around 89% found just once. The CDR3 is 16 residues long. Trimming removed 7 bases from V and 0 bases from J; junction bases left unmatched: 9. Germline lookup yields CDR1 MNHEY and CDR2 SMNVEV (reference sequence). J is TRBJ2-3 and V is TRBV27; 8 nucleotides line up with TRBD1. The sample was PBMCs or T cells enriched from blood (not recorded which). The receptor's source is a woman aged 45-65 years with acute COVID-19. CDR3 coding DNA: TGTGCCAGCACCCAAATCACAGGGGGGAGCACAGATACGCAGTATTTT. Its translation is CASTQITGGSTDTQYF.